The 22 T cell receptor beta chains given below trace back to one sample, sequenced in a study of coeliac disease. The table came from immunoSEQ multiplex PCR; TCRdb's copy has only in-frame clones and leaves some out. The sample yields about 4,800 clones, roughly 79% seen once. Sequences were obtained from lamina propria lymphocytes from the gut. These receptors originate from a young woman with active celiac disease.

The chain uses TRBV7-2 and TRBJ2-2; 9 bases fit TRBD2. CDR3 size: 18 residues. V lost 4 bases, J lost 6 bases, and 15 bases stayed unmatched. Germline CDR1 SGHTA, CDR2 FQGNSA. The CDR3 nucleotides are TGTGCCAGCAGCTACCTCCCCTCCAGCGGGGGGTCGGCCGGGGAGCTGTTTTTT. It translates to CASSYLPSSGGSAGELFF.

The chain uses TRBV7-3 and TRBJ2-5, with D possibly being TRBD2 (6 bases). There are 14 residues in the CDR3. Germline lookup yields CDR1 SGHTA and CDR2 FQGTGA. The germline V and J ends were trimmed by 5 bases and 4 bases, with 14 bases remaining between them. The CDR3 sequence: CASSPGTPGETQYF. The DNA of the CDR3 is TGTGCCAGCAGCCCCGGGACTCCCGGAGAGACCCAGTACTTC.

V usage is TRBV6-5 and J usage is TRBJ2-5; D gene unclear. The CDR3 spans 11 residues. Trimming stripped 0 bases from V and 7 bases from J, with 3 bases between. From germline, CDR1 is MNHEY and CDR2 SVGAGI. In DNA, the CDR3 is TGTGCCAGCAGTTACTCAGCGACCCAGTACTTC. Protein sequence: CASSYSATQYF.

This clone was seen more than once but under ten times. The chain recombines TRBV14 with TRBJ2-5; perhaps TRBD1 as D (6 bases). The germline gives CDR1 SGHDN, CDR2 FVKESK. The CDR3 is made up of 13 amino acids. The V end was cut by 7 bases, the J end by 5 bases, with 14 bases between. The CDR3 DNA reads TGTGCCAGCACCTCCTGGCAGGGGGAGACCCAGTACTTC. It codes for CASTSWQGETQYF.

The chain combines TRBV19 with TRBJ2-7; no clear D gene. Germline CDR1 is LNHDA and CDR2 is SQIVND (reference sequence). The V end was cut by 3 bases, the J end by 3 bases, with 15 bases between. The CDR3 is 15 amino acids. The CDR3 DNA sequence: TGTGCCAGTAGTATGGGTCCAGGCTCGGTCTACGAGCAGTACTTC. Encoded protein: CASSMGPGSVYEQYF.

This chain uses TRBV27 with TRBJ2-7; 11 bases fit TRBD1. The CDR3 has 15 residues. The junction had 3 bases not matched to a gene; V was cut back by 5 bases and J by 0 bases. Germline V gene lookup returns CDR1 MNHEY and CDR2 SMNVEV (reference sequence). CDR3 amino acids: CASSRGQGASYEQYF. For the CDR3, the DNA is TGTGCCAGCAGTAGAGGACAGGGGGCCTCCTACGAGCAGTACTTC.

This clone was detected once. For the CDR3, the DNA is TGTGCCAGCACCCTCACCGGGGAGCTGTTTTTT. As protein: CASTLTGELFF. The chain employs TRBV7-2 and TRBJ2-2; no firm D call. CDR1 is SGHTA and CDR2 is FQGNSA in the germline V gene. CDR3 length: 11 residues. Trimming removed 7 bases at V and 4 bases at J, with 4 bases between.

The chain links TRBV7-6 to TRBJ2-3; tentative D call: TRBD1 (6 bases). CDR1 is SGHVS and CDR2 is FNYEAQ in the germline V gene. The CDR3 covers 13 residues. Trimming cost V 6 bases and J 0 bases, with 7 bases left between them. The DNA for the CDR3 is TGTGCCAGCAGGGACAGCAGCACAGATACGCAGTATTTT. Translation: CASRDSSTDTQYF.

This sequence joins TRBV10-1 and TRBJ2-7; TRBD2 might be the D (5 bases). Germline values: CDR1 WNHNN, CDR2 SYGVQD (reference sequence). The V gene lost 5 bases and the J gene lost 1 base, with 12 bases spanning the gap. The CDR3 sequence is 14 residues long. The CDR3 DNA sequence: TGCGCCAGCAGTCTAGCTCTAGGTTCCTACGAGCAGTACTTC. This gives the protein CASSLALGSYEQYF.

The rearrangement links TRBV13 to TRBJ2-5; D may be TRBD1 (6 bases). Between the trimmed V and J ends, which lost 5 bases and 2 bases, there was a span of 15 bases. The CDR3 loop spans 15 amino acids. Looked up from germline, CDR1 is PRHDT and CDR2 is FYEKMQ (reference sequence). CDR3 nucleotides: TGTGCCAGCAGCGGCAGGGGCATGGTTCAAGAGACCCAGTACTTC. As protein: CASSGRGMVQETQYF. Based on the CDR3 plus reference TRBV13 and TRBJ2-5, the full variable domain is AAGVIQSPRHLIKEKRETATLKCYPIPRHDTVYWYQQGPGQDPQFLISFYEKMQSDKGSIPDRFSAQQFSDYHSELNMSSLELGDSALYFCASSGRGMVQETQYFGPGTRLLVL.

The chain has TRBV2 and TRBJ2-5, with TRBD2 matching 11 bases. Per the germline V gene, CDR1 is SNHLY and CDR2 is FYNNEI. The CDR3 runs 16 residues. The junction had 5 bases not matched to a gene; V was cut back by 3 bases and J by 2 bases. CDR3 DNA: TGTGCCAGCAGTGACGCGGTAGCGGGGGGGCAAGAGACCCAGTACTTC. Amino acid sequence: CASSDAVAGGQETQYF.

The chain couples TRBV19 to TRBJ1-2; the D gene is possibly TRBD1 (5 bases). The CDR3 sequence is 15 residues long. CDR1 LNHDA and CDR2 SQIVND come from the germline V gene (reference sequence). V was clipped by 6 bases and J by 8 bases, with 22 bases between them. The CDR3 DNA reads as TGTGCCAGTAGCCTGAGGGACTCCCGAGGGTTGGGCTACACCTTC. Its protein is CASSLRDSRGLGYTF.

This chain links TRBV15 with TRBJ2-3; 9 bases are shared with TRBD2. Losses at the gene ends were 6 bases for V and 2 bases for J; bases not matched to a gene: 3. The germline V gene has CDR1 LNHNV and CDR2 YYDKDF (reference sequence). This CDR3 is built from 14 residues. CDR3 region: CATSERGATDTQYF. DNA of the CDR3: TGTGCCACCAGTGAGCGGGGGGCCACAGATACGCAGTATTTT.

The V gene is TRBV5-1, the J gene TRBJ2-7; 7 nucleotides match TRBD2. V gave up 4 bases and J gave up 6 bases; unmatched junction bases: 10. Germline V gene sequence: CDR1 SGHRS, CDR2 YFSETQ. There are 14 residues in the CDR3. The CDR3 DNA reads TGCGCCAGCAGCCCGGGGGGAAGGGGACGCGAGCAGTACTTC. Its protein product is CASSPGGRGREQYF.

The rearrangement links TRBV19 to TRBJ2-3; 8 positions match TRBD1. The length of the CDR3 is 13 residues. Germline V gene data show CDR1 as LNHDA and CDR2 as SQIVND (reference sequence). V lost 11 bases and J lost 1; bases outside the gene matches: 5. The CDR3: CAAGTGGTDTQYF. The DNA for the CDR3 is TGTGCCGCCGGGACAGGAGGCACAGATACGCAGTATTTT.

J is TRBJ2-2 and V is TRBV7-9; D perhaps matches TRBD1 (6 bases). The CDR3 is 16 residues long. Trimming cost V 4 bases and J 5 bases, with 17 bases left between them. Looked up from germline, CDR1 is SEHNR and CDR2 is FQNEAQ (reference sequence). In nucleotides, the CDR3 is TGTGCCAGCAGCTCCCGGGACATAGAGGAGACCGGGGAGCTGTTTTTT. Its translation: CASSSRDIEETGELFF.

The chain has TRBV5-1 and TRBJ1-1, with a tentative D call TRBD1 (6 bases). This CDR3 is 13 amino acids long. Germline V lookup: CDR1 SGHRS, CDR2 YFSETQ. Trimming took off 4 bases at V and 4 bases at J, with 11 bases between the two ends. CDR3 in DNA: TGCGCCAGCAGCGCTACAGGGTTCACTGAAGCTTTCTTT. Its translation: CASSATGFTEAFF.

This chain connects TRBV7-2 to TRBJ2-1, with TRBD2 matching over 7 bases. J gave up 7 bases and V 1 base, and 4 bases lay outside the gene matches. Germline loops: CDR1 SGHTA, CDR2 FQGNSA. This CDR3 has 14 amino acids. The CDR3 is CASSLGRTSNEQFF. The DNA of the CDR3 is TGTGCCAGCAGCTTAGGGCGGACTAGTAATGAGCAGTTCTTC.

The chain recombines TRBV5-5 with TRBJ2-7, with a possible D match to TRBD1 (6 bases). The CDR3 runs to 14 residues. CDR1 is SGHKS and CDR2 is YYEKEE in the germline V gene (reference sequence). V dropped 0 bases and J dropped 3 bases, with 10 bases sitting between them. The CDR3 region has the DNA TGTGCCAGCAGCTTGGGGACAGAAATCTACGAGCAGTACTTC. It encodes CASSLGTEIYEQYF.

The V and J genes are TRBV5-1 and TRBJ2-7; 11 bases fit TRBD2. V lost 1 base and J lost 4; bases outside the gene matches: 1. This CDR3 spans 14 amino acids. Looked up from germline, CDR1 is SGHRS and CDR2 is YFSETQ. CDR3 sequence: CASSLTSGSYEQYF. CDR3 nucleotides: TGCGCCAGCAGCTTGACTAGCGGGAGTTACGAGCAGTACTTC. The entire variable domain, with the rest obtained from reference TRBV5-1 and TRBJ2-7, is as follows: KAGVTQTPRYLIKTRGQQVTLSCSPISGHRSVSWYQQTPGQGLQFLFEYFSETQRNKGNFPGRFSGRQFSNSRSEMNVSTLELGDSALYLCASSLTSGSYEQYFGPGTRLTVT.

The CDR3, as DNA: TGTGCCAGCAGTTTACTAGCGTCCGAAGACGAGCAGTACTTC. This gives the protein CASSLLASEDEQYF. This rearrangement joins TRBV2 to TRBJ2-5; 7 bases align to TRBD2. The J call may be in error: the DNA end matches TRBJ2-7 better. Per the germline V gene, CDR1 is SNHLY and CDR2 is FYNNEI. The CDR3 runs to 14 residues.

V and J are TRBV15 and TRBJ1-1; tentative D call: TRBD1 (5 bases). V was cut by 5 bases and J by 4 bases, with 20 bases left in between. Germline V gene lookup returns CDR1 LNHNV and CDR2 YYDKDF (reference sequence). The CDR3 is made up of 16 amino acids. The CDR3 loop reads CATSGGTRVGGTEAFF. The DNA of the CDR3 is TGTGCCACCAGCGGGGGGACCAGGGTCGGGGGCACTGAAGCTTTCTTT.